Listed here are 24 T cell receptor beta chains from one sample, sequenced in a study of shared clonotypes between healthy human individuals. The data were produced by immunoSEQ multiplex PCR, yet TCRdb's version contains in-frame clones alone and is incomplete. The sample contains about 79,000 clones, about 64% of which appear only once. Sequencing input: memory CD8+ T cells sorted from blood. Described subset: CD45RO+ cells pooled with CCR7-negative TemRA cells. These receptor sequences come from a man aged 25-45 years in good health.

The chain carries TRBV5-1 and TRBJ2-7; 7 nucleotides line up with TRBD1. The CDR3 spans 14 residues. Germline CDR1 SGHRS, CDR2 YFSETQ. The V segment lost 4 bases and the J segment 3 bases; nucleotides outside the gene matches: 7. The CDR3 region is CASSPGTDNYEQYF. CDR3 nucleotide sequence: TGCGCCAGCAGCCCCGGGACAGATAACTACGAGCAGTACTTC. Using reference TRBV5-1 and TRBJ2-7 for the parts outside the CDR3, the full variable domain is KAGVTQTPRYLIKTRGQQVTLSCSPISGHRSVSWYQQTPGQGLQFLFEYFSETQRNKGNFPGRFSGRQFSNSRSEMNVSTLELGDSALYLCASSPGTDNYEQYFGPGTRLTVT.

The table lists this clone with a count of one. This chain uses TRBV12-5 with TRBJ2-1; possible D gene TRBD2, 6 bases. Trimming cost V 3 bases and J 0 bases, with 12 bases left between them. The germline gives CDR1 LGHNT, CDR2 FRNRAP. The length of the CDR3 is 16 residues. CDR3 DNA: TGTGCTAGTGGTTTCCTTAGCGGTCGCTCCTACAATGAGCAGTTCTTC. Amino acids: CASGFLSGRSYNEQFF.

This clone was observed a single time. V usage is TRBV19 and J usage is TRBJ2-7; either TRBD1 or TRBD2 may fit D (5 bases each). The germline V gene has CDR1 LNHDA and CDR2 SQIVND (reference sequence). The CDR3 contains 13 residues. V was cut by 6 bases and J by 4 bases, with 13 bases left in between. CDR3 sequence reads: CASSRDEYYEQYF. CDR3 nucleotides: TGTGCCAGTAGCCGGGACGAGTATTACGAGCAGTACTTC.

This chain connects TRBV18 to TRBJ2-7; 9 bases are shared with TRBD2. Germline V CDR1 and CDR2: KGHSH, LQKENI. The V gene end was trimmed by 6 bases and the J gene end by 2 bases; junction bases not matched to a gene: 8. This CDR3 contains 15 residues. In DNA form, the CDR3 reads TGTGCCAGCTCCCGCGGAGCGGGAGGAACCTACGAGCAGTACTTC. This codes for CASSRGAGGTYEQYF.

The CDR3 coding sequence is TGTGCCAGCATTCCTGGGGGGACTTTGGGCGAGCAGTACTTC. Amino acid sequence: CASIPGGTLGEQYF. The rearrangement uses TRBV6-6 and TRBJ2-7; TRBD2 might be the D (6 bases). Trimming took 7 bases from V and 6 from J, leaving 19 bases between them. The CDR3 is made up of 14 amino acids. Germline V lookup: CDR1 MNHNY, CDR2 SVGAGI (reference sequence).

This chain joins TRBV6-5 and TRBJ2-5; the D is unclear. CDR1 is MNHEY, CDR2 SVGAGI, per germline. This CDR3 is 13 amino acids long. Trimming removed 1 base from V and 5 bases from J, with 8 bases in between. The CDR3, as DNA: TGTGCCAGCAGTTACTTGTCCGGGGAGACCCAGTACTTC. This sequence encodes CASSYLSGETQYF.

The chain links TRBV5-5 to TRBJ2-7; D is tentatively TRBD1 or TRBD2 (5 bases each). In germline, CDR1 is SGHKS, CDR2 YYEKEE (reference sequence). Trimming pared 4 bases from V and 4 bases from J, leaving 9 bases between. This CDR3 contains 12 residues. The CDR3: CASSPWGYEQYF. The CDR3 DNA sequence: TGTGCCAGCAGCCCATGGGGGTACGAGCAGTACTTC.

The rearrangement links TRBV19 to TRBJ2-1; no definite D call. From germline, CDR1 is LNHDA and CDR2 SQIVND (reference sequence). Trimming cost V 4 bases and J 0 bases, with 13 bases left between them. This CDR3 has 16 residues. CDR3 DNA: TGTGCCAGTAGTACCCGCCCCGAAAGCTCCTACAATGAGCAGTTCTTC. It translates to CASSTRPESSYNEQFF. Based on the CDR3 plus reference TRBV19 and TRBJ2-1, the full variable domain is DGGITQSPKYLFRKEGQNVTLSCEQNLNHDAMYWYRQDPGQGLRLIYYSQIVNDFQKGDIAEGYSVSREKKESFPLTVTSAQKNPTAFYLCASSTRPESSYNEQFFGPGTRLTVL.

The genes are TRBV5-1 and TRBJ2-7; 12 bases are shared with TRBD1. This CDR3 has 15 amino acids. Germline trimming cut 3 bases from V and 1 base from J; bases unmatched to any gene: 2. Germline V gives CDR1 SGHRS, CDR2 YFSETQ. The CDR3 DNA reads TGCGCCAGCAGCTGGGGACAGGGGGCTTCCTACGAGCAGTACTTC. Translation: CASSWGQGASYEQYF.

This sequence joins TRBV18 and TRBJ2-7; 11 positions match TRBD2. After removal of 0 bases from V and 7 bases from J, the junction contained 5 bases not matched to a gene. Germline CDR1 reads KGHSH; CDR2 reads LQKENI. The CDR3 sequence is 15 residues long. This CDR3 is CASSPPLAGVGEQYF. CDR3 nucleotides: TGTGCCAGCTCACCACCACTAGCGGGAGTAGGGGAGCAGTACTTC.

This clone turned up a few times. The sample has other DNA sequences that encode this CDR3 too. Here the CDR3 DNA reads TGTGCCAGCAGCGTAGTTTCAGATACGCAGTATTTT. Translated, it gives CASSVVSDTQYF. The V gene is TRBV9, the J gene TRBJ2-3; no clear D. Germline V gene sequence: CDR1 SGDLS, CDR2 YYNGEE. This CDR3 has 12 amino acids. The V and J ends lost 0 bases and 4 bases respectively, with 3 bases between them.

This clone is a singleton in its sample. The chain uses TRBV6-1 and TRBJ1-5, with TRBD1 identical over 9 bases. Germline V gives CDR1 MNHNS, CDR2 SASEGT. CDR3 size: 18 residues. V shed 1 base and J 0 bases; nucleotides not matched to a gene: 7. The CDR3 region is CASSEVMGQGHSNQPQHF. The CDR3, as DNA: TGTGCCAGCAGTGAAGTTATGGGACAGGGTCATAGCAATCAGCCCCAGCATTTT.

The chain has TRBV27 and TRBJ2-1; TRBD2 agrees at 12 bases. J lost 8 bases, V lost 10 bases, and 3 bases had no gene match. Germline V gives CDR1 MNHEY, CDR2 SMNVEV (reference sequence). This CDR3 is 12 amino acids long. CDR3 nucleotides: TGTGCCACTAGCGGGAGGGTAGATGAGCAGTTCTTC. Residues: CATSGRVDEQFF.

This clone was counted ten times or more. The chain links TRBV5-5 to TRBJ2-6, with a possible D match to TRBD1 (5 bases). V shed 3 bases and J shed 0 bases, with 7 bases lying between them. This CDR3 has 15 amino acids. Germline loops: CDR1 SGHKS, CDR2 YYEKEE (reference sequence). The CDR3 here is CASSSDSSGANVLTF. DNA of the CDR3: TGTGCCAGCAGCTCCGACAGCTCTGGGGCCAACGTCCTGACTTTC.

V is TRBV6-9 and J is TRBJ2-3; TRBD2 agrees at 7 bases. Germline-derived CDR1 and CDR2 are MNHGY and SVAAGI. There are 15 residues in the CDR3. Trimming cost V 4 bases and J 3 bases; bases outside gene matches: 7. CDR3 residues: CASSSGLAVTDTQYF. The CDR3 coding sequence is TGTGCCAGCAGTTCGGGCCTAGCGGTTACAGATACGCAGTATTTT.

The genes are TRBV5-1 and TRBJ2-2; the match to TRBD2 covers 7 bases. CDR3 size: 18 residues. Germline V CDR1 and CDR2: SGHRS, YFSETQ. V lost 7 bases and J lost 4; bases outside the gene matches: 19. In DNA, the CDR3 is TGCGCCAGCCGAACTGGACTAGACGGTGGACCTATCACCGGGGAGCTGTTTTTT. Protein: CASRTGLDGGPITGELFF.

This clone was detected only once. This chain's CDR3 is CASSFSEGGGYTF. CDR3 DNA: TGTGCCAGCAGCTTTTCAGAGGGAGGGGGCTACACCTTC. The rearrangement uses TRBV7-8 and TRBJ1-2; D remains unclear. Germline V gene sequence: CDR1 SGHVS, CDR2 FQNEAQ. The CDR3 has 13 residues. The germline V and J ends were trimmed by 3 bases and 8 bases, with 13 bases remaining between them.

This clone has at least ten counts. The V call is TRBV29-1, the J call TRBJ2-7; 10 bases agree with TRBD1. Trimming at V came to 5 bases and at J to 7 bases, leaving 2 bases not matched to a gene. This CDR3 is 11 amino acids long. CDR1 is SQVTM and CDR2 is ANQGSEA in the germline V gene. CDR3 coding DNA: TGCAGCGTTCCGGGACAGGGGGAGCAGTACTTC. Protein sequence: CSVPGQGEQYF.

This clone came up once. The chain couples TRBV28 to TRBJ2-1; tentative D call: TRBD2 (5 bases). V was shortened by 6 bases and J by 0 bases, with 12 bases between the two germline ends. This CDR3 has 15 amino acids. CDR1 is MDHEN, CDR2 SYDVKM, per germline. In DNA form, the CDR3 reads TGTGCCAGCAGCCACCGGAGGAGCTCCTACAATGAGCAGTTCTTC. It encodes CASSHRRSSYNEQFF. Full variable domain (missing parts from reference TRBV28 and TRBJ2-1): DVKVTQSSRYLVKRTGEKVFLECVQDMDHENMFWYRQDPGLGLRLIYFSYDVKMKEKGDIPEGYSVSREKKERFSLILESASTNQTSMYLCASSHRRSSYNEQFFGPGTRLTVL.

This rearrangement joins TRBV18 to TRBJ2-5; D gene ambiguous. The germline CDR1 and CDR2 sequences are KGHSH and LQKENI. This CDR3 comprises 16 residues. With 0 bases removed from V and 0 bases from J, the gap between germline ends came to 11 bases. In nucleotides, the CDR3 is TGTGCCAGCTCACCACCGTCGTCGAGTGACCAAGAGACCCAGTACTTC. It translates to CASSPPSSSDQETQYF.

This clone appeared a single time. The chain recombines TRBV28 with TRBJ1-2; D possibly corresponds to TRBD1 (5 bases). Per germline, CDR1 MDHEN and CDR2 SYDVKM. This CDR3 is 12 amino acids long. V shed 4 bases and J shed 7 bases, with 10 bases lying between them. This chain's CDR3 is CASSSPQGGYTF. The CDR3 DNA sequence: TGTGCCAGCAGTTCCCCCCAGGGTGGCTACACCTTC.

This chain joins TRBV18 and TRBJ2-2; no definite D call. With 5 bases removed from V and 2 bases from J, the gap between germline ends came to 6 bases. The germline V gene encodes CDR1 KGHSH and CDR2 LQKENI. The CDR3 consists of 13 residues. This CDR3 reads CASSRDNTGELFF. CDR3 in DNA: TGTGCCAGCTCAAGGGATAACACCGGGGAGCTGTTTTTT.

This clone was detected only a few times. J is TRBJ2-2 and V is TRBV6-5; D is unclear. Germline-derived CDR1 and CDR2 are MNHEY and SVGAGI. CDR3 length: 12 residues. Deletions cut 5 bases from V and 4 bases from J, with 5 bases between. The CDR3, as DNA: TGTGCCAGCAGTCCCACCACCGGGGAGCTGTTTTTT. Protein: CASSPTTGELFF.

The chain has TRBV7-2 and TRBJ2-6; D possibly uses TRBD1 or TRBD2 (5 bases each). The germline CDR1 and CDR2 sequences are SGHTA and FQGNSA. Trimming pared 1 base from V and 1 base from J, leaving 14 bases between. The CDR3 spans 18 residues. The CDR3 nucleotides are TGTGCCAGCAGCTTAGTGGGACCCCATGGGTCTGGGGCCAACGTCCTGACTTTC. Protein sequence: CASSLVGPHGSGANVLTF.